This T cell receptor beta chain was recorded in a study of CD8+ T cells in alopecia areata. Trimming shortened V by 5 bases and J by 1 base, and 4 bases separated the two germline ends. Germline-derived CDR1 and CDR2 are NSHNY and SYGAGN. The CDR3 is made up of 13 amino acids. A panel of CD4, CD8alpha, NKG2D, NKG2ACE and other markers served to sort pooled cutaneous lymph node cells. Study-wide points: Alopecia totalis/universalis scalp especially showed more expanded CD8+ clones than normal scalp.

Comment on this clone: No antigen is known for it. Gene and germline names: mouse. The DNA ends 3 residues before the CDR3 does, and the rest of the CDR3 is filled in from the germline J gene.

RNA extraction and reverse transcription yielded cDNA as sequencing template. The protocol was immunoSEQ multiplex PCR, while the TCRdb copy is restricted to in-frame clones and leaves out a portion. This sample carries 250,000 or so clones and no singletons, and 0.9% to 1.5% goes to the top ten. The V and J genes are TRBV13-1 and TRBJ1-6; D call uncertain. TRBJ1-6 is an ORF for which the function is uncertain. The sample comprised CD4+ T cells sorted from a lymph node. The TCR comes from a C3H/HeJ mouse with alopecia areata. This strain has MHC haplotype H2-k. The part of the CDR3 DNA that was read is TGTGCCAGCAGACAGTCCTATAATTCGCCC. This translates into CASRQSYNSP. The whole CDR3 sequence is CASRQSYNSPLYF.